Given below is one T cell receptor beta chain in context. The antigen remains unidentified. CD4+ cells underwent separation, giving CD45RA+ naive and CD45RA-negative memory subsets. The V and J ends lost 10 bases and 5 bases respectively, with 11 bases between them. The CDR3 totals 11 residues. Germline V gene lookup returns CDR1 MNHEY and CDR2 SVGAGI. These data originate in a study of shared clonotypes between healthy human individuals. Study details: Per donor, CD8 memory used one plate, CD8 naive used two, CD4 memory used three and CD4 naive used three. Findings and limits, study-wide: What naive subsets generally showed was a larger estimated richness than memory subsets showed.

Original processing notes: Filtering differed for immunoSEQ, which gave only junction sequences without quality scores. Repertoires were generated with immunoSEQ multiplex PCR, while TCRdb's copy carries only in-frame clones and drops some. V and J calls plus clone size are reproduced from that table; the DNA served to infer D and trimming. The sample shows about 1.5 million clones, about 98% of them seen only once. This receptor was identified in a man aged 25 to 40 in good health. Material: naive CD4+ T cells sorted from blood. Subset denoted: CD45RA+ positively selected. The chain uses TRBV6-5 and TRBJ2-5; perhaps TRBD2 as D (5 bases). This chain's CDR3 is CATGVGETQYF. Written as DNA, the CDR3 is TGTGCCACCGGGGTGGGGGAGACCCAGTACTTC.